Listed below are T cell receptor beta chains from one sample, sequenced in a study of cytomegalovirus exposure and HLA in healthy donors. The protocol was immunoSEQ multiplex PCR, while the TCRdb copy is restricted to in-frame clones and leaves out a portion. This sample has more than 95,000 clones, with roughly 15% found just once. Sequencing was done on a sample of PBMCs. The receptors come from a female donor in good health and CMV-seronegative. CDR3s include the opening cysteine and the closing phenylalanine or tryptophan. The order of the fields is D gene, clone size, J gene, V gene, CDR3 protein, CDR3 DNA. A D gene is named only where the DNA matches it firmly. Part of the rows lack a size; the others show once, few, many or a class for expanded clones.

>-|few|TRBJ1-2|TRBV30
CAWSVDRGQTRWYGYTF
TGTGCCTGGAGTGTCGATAGGGGCCAAACTCGGTGGTATGGCTACACCTTC
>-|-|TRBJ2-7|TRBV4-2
CASSQDPGLGYEQYF
TGTGCCAGCAGCCAAGATCCAGGACTTGGCTACGAGCAGTACTTC
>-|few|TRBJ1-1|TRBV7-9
CASSFSASTAGTEAFF
TGTGCCAGCAGCTTCTCTGCCTCGACTGCGGGGACTGAAGCTTTCTTT
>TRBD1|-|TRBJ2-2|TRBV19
CASSTFGQERAGELFF
TGTGCCAGTAGTACCTTCGGACAGGAGCGAGCCGGGGAGCTGTTTTTT
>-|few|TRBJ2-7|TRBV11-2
CASSHVQRVNEQYF
TGTGCCAGCAGCCACGTACAGCGGGTGAACGAGCAGTACTTC
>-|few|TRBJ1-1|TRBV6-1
CASSGPPQGLSMNTEAFF
TGTGCCAGCAGTGGGCCCCCTCAGGGTCTCAGCATGAACACTGAAGCTTTCTTT
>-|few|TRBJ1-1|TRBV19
CASSMQHYNTEAFF
TGTGCCAGTAGTATGCAACACTACAACACTGAAGCTTTCTTT
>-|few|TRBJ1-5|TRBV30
CAWNIDSNQPQHF
TGTGCCTGGAATATCGACAGTAATCAGCCCCAGCATTTT
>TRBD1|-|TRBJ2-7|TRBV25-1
CASSFPGQFYEQYF
TGTGCCAGCAGTTTCCCGGGACAGTTCTACGAGCAGTACTTC
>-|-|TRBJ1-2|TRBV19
CASRGEGQAGYTF
TGTGCCAGTAGGGGAGAAGGGCAGGCGGGCTACACCTTC
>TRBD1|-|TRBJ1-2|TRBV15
CATSRDRSYGYTF
TGTGCCACCAGCAGGGACAGGTCGTATGGCTACACCTTC